These T cell receptor beta chains were read from a single sample in a study of blood T cell repertoires in COVID-19. TCRdb keeps only in-frame clones here, not all; method: immunoSEQ multiplex PCR. Of 250,000 to 350,000 clones listed, around 87% are singletons. Specimen: PBMCs or T cells enriched from blood (not recorded which). These receptors were collected from a young woman with acute COVID-19. Each CDR3 is given with its conserved first and last residue.

j_call,v_call,cdr3_aa
TRBJ2-7,TRBV29-1,CSVRVAGYSYEQYF
TRBJ2-5,TRBV7-2,CASSLYEEETQYF
TRBJ2-5,TRBV6-1,CASSEAGGWETQYF
TRBJ1-1,TRBV28,CASSKPRGGITEAFF
TRBJ2-7,TRBV6-1,CASSEGGRRTSLSYEQYF
TRBJ2-2,TRBV6-5,CASSYVPSGTGELFF
TRBJ2-3,TRBV27,CASSYSFPDTQYF
TRBJ2-1,TRBV25-1,CASRESGRGSYNEQFF
TRBJ2-1,TRBV7-3,CASSLGTSLDNEQFF
TRBJ2-3,TRBV5-1,CASSAASGRGPTDTQYF
TRBJ2-7,TRBV6-2/TRBV6-3,CASSVVFHEQYF
TRBJ2-3,TRBV27,CASSTSGGPPPDTQYF
TRBJ2-5,TRBV9,CASSVGGAQGTQYF
TRBJ1-5,TRBV28,CASSFLQVSRGNQPQHF
TRBJ1-4,TRBV2,CASSRTGTSEKLFF
TRBJ2-1,TRBV18,CASSPPAPSYNEQFF
TRBJ1-1,TRBV5-1,CASSATGSNTEAFF
TRBJ1-1,TRBV9,CASSPRTGVNTEAFF
TRBJ2-1,TRBV24-1,CATSDSPGQLNEQFF
TRBJ2-6,TRBV5-4,CASTQRGLGAGANVLTF
TRBJ1-6,TRBV28,CASSLQGLGSPLHF
TRBJ2-1,TRBV19,CASRDRTYNEQFF
TRBJ1-4,TRBV4-1,CASSHGQGAGEKLFF
TRBJ2-1,TRBV6-2/TRBV6-3,CASSYVDAYRGNEQFF
TRBJ1-2,TRBV18,CASSQRTPGGGYTF
TRBJ1-4,TRBV30,CAWSTGVEKLFF
TRBJ2-3,TRBV10-2,CASSDRSLPFTDTQYF
TRBJ2-7,TRBV11-2,CASSLVSYEQYF
TRBJ2-7,TRBV28,CASSLTTGTSSDF
TRBJ1-5,TRBV6-5,CASQPSWQGDQPQHF
TRBJ2-7,TRBV15,CATSGSRGAYEQYF
TRBJ2-7,TRBV6-1,CASSEARGATYEQYF
TRBJ1-5,TRBV30,CAWSHGGGGQPQHF
TRBJ2-2,TRBV19,CASSTSLAEGTGELFF
TRBJ1-6,TRBV5-4,CASTLRGQGYNSPLHF
TRBJ2-3,TRBV5-1,CASSLRREATDTQYF
TRBJ2-1,TRBV6-2/TRBV6-3,CASSTGTSGSREQFF
TRBJ1-2,TRBV19,CASSLSSGTLINYGYTF
TRBJ2-1,TRBV11-3,CASSRRSGNYNEQFF
TRBJ1-4,TRBV9,CASSVDGINEKLFF
TRBJ2-5,TRBV11-2,CASSLVGTGSETQYF
TRBJ2-4,TRBV18,CASSHTGGEAKNIQYF
TRBJ2-1,TRBV10-1,CASSGVAGVSASYNEQFF
TRBJ1-1,TRBV5-6,CASSLGHSNTEAFF
TRBJ1-6,TRBV11-2,CASSTGRDRGSPLHF
TRBJ2-1,TRBV11-3,CASSLKGRDNEQFF
TRBJ2-2,TRBV12-3/TRBV12-4,CASSPDLGEELFF
TRBJ1-4,TRBV6-5,CATRLQTNEKLFF
TRBJ1-2,TRBV28,CASSSWTGRYYGYTF
TRBJ1-2,TRBV5-5,CASSLRVAVGVDYGYTF
TRBJ2-1,TRBV2,CASSTGRSYNEQFF